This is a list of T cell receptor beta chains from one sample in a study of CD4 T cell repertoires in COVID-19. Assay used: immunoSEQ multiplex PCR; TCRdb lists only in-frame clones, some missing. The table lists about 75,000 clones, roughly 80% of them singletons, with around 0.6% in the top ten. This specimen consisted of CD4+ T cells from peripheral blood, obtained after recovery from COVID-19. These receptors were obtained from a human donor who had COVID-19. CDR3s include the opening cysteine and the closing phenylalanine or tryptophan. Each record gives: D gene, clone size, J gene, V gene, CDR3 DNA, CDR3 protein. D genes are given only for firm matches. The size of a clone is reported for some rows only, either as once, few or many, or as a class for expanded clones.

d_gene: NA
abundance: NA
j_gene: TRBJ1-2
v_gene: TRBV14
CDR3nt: TGTGCCAGCAGCCAAGGCAGGGGCCGAGGCTACACCTTC
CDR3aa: CASSQGRGRGYTF

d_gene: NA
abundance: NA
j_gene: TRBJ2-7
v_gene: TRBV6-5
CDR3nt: TGTGCCAGCAGTCGGGACTGGAGCTCCTACGAGCAGTACTTC
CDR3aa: CASSRDWSSYEQYF

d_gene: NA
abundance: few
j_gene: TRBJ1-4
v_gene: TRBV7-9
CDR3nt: TGTGCCAGCAGCTTATTCGATGCAACTAATGAAAAACTGTTTTTT
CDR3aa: CASSLFDATNEKLFF

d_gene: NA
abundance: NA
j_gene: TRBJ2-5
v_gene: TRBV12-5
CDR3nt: TGTGCTAGTGGTTGGAATGCTGGCGCGCGGGGGACCCAGTACTTC
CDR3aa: CASGWNAGARGTQYF

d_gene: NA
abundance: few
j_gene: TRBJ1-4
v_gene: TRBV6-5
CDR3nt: TGTGCCAGCAGTACACGACAGGCCTCTAATGAAAAACTGTTTTTT
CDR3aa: CASSTRQASNEKLFF

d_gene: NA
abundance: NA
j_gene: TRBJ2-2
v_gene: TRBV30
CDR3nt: TGTGCCTGGTCCCTCGGGGTAACGGCCGGGGAGCTGTTTTTT
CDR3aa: CAWSLGVTAGELFF

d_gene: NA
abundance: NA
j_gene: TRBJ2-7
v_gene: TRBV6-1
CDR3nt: TGTGCCAGCAGTGAGAGGTACGAGCAGTACTTC
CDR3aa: CASSERYEQYF

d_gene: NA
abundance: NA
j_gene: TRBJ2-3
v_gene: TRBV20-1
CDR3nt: TGCAGTTCGGGCAGCCGAGATACGCAGTATTTT
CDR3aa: CSSGSRDTQYF

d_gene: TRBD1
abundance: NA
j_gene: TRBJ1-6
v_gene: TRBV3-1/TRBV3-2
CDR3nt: TGTGCCAGCAGCTCTTGGACAGGGGCGAATTCACCCCTCCACTTT
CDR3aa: CASSSWTGANSPLHF

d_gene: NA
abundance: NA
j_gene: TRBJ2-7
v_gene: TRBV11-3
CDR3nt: TGTGCCAGCAGCTTACAGGGCGGCTACGAGCAGTACTTC
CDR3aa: CASSLQGGYEQYF

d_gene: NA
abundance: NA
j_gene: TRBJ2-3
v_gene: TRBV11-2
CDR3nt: TGTGCCAGCAGCTTAGTACTTACCGGAGGCTCAGATACGCAGTATTTT
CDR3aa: CASSLVLTGGSDTQYF

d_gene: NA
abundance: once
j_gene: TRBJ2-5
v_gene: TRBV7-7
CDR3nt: TGTGCCAGCAGCCGGGAGCAAGAGACCCAGTACTTC
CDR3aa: CASSREQETQYF

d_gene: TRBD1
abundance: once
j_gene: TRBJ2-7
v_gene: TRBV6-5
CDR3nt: TGTGCCAGCAGAGCCGGGACAGGCTCCTACGAGCAGTACTTC
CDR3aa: CASRAGTGSYEQYF

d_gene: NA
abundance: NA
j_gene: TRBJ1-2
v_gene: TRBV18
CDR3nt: TGTGCCAGCTCACCACCGACCGGGGGATCAAAAGGCTATGGCTACACCTTC
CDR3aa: CASSPPTGGSKGYGYTF